The next 18 T cell receptor beta chains were all read from a single sample in a study of cytomegalovirus exposure and HLA in healthy donors. Primers for the PCR totalled 60 Vbeta and 13 Jbeta. Clones were read by immunoSEQ multiplex PCR, and TCRdb kept only the in-frame ones, dropping some. The sample records under 200,000 clones, 75% to 90% being singletons. Sequencing was done on a sample of PBMCs. Receptor source: a male donor in good health and CMV-seropositive.

V is TRBV5-1 and J is TRBJ1-4; weak D call: TRBD1 (6 bases). CDR1 and CDR2 from the germline V gene are SGHRS and YFSETQ. Trimming took off 4 bases at V and 1 base at J, with 23 bases between the two ends. The CDR3 runs to 19 residues. Here the CDR3 reads CASSHWDLKRGGTNEKLFF. The CDR3 nucleotides read TGCGCCAGCAGCCATTGGGACCTAAAAAGGGGGGGAACTAATGAAAAACTGTTTTTT. Full variable domain (remainder filled in from reference TRBV5-1 and TRBJ1-4): KAGVTQTPRYLIKTRGQQVTLSCSPISGHRSVSWYQQTPGQGLQFLFEYFSETQRNKGNFPGRFSGRQFSNSRSEMNVSTLELGDSALYLCASSHWDLKRGGTNEKLFFGSGTQLSVL.

This clone came up once. The chain is built from TRBV27 and TRBJ2-3; possible D gene TRBD1, 6 bases. This CDR3 contains 15 residues. The V and J ends lost 2 bases and 2 bases respectively, with 11 bases between them. Germline V gives CDR1 MNHEY, CDR2 SMNVEV (reference sequence). CDR3 in amino acids: CASSLRTAFTDTQYF. CDR3 coding DNA: TGTGCCAGCAGTTTACGGACAGCCTTCACAGATACGCAGTATTTT.

This clone was found a few times. The V and J genes are TRBV19 and TRBJ2-5; 7 bases match TRBD1. Germline-derived CDR1 and CDR2 are LNHDA and SQIVND (reference sequence). J gave up 3 bases and V 6 bases, and 7 bases lay outside the gene matches. The CDR3 consists of 14 residues. The CDR3 reads CASRITGVEETQYF. In DNA, the CDR3 is TGTGCCAGTAGGATCACAGGGGTTGAAGAGACCCAGTACTTC. Full variable domain (missing parts from reference TRBV19 and TRBJ2-5): DGGITQSPKYLFRKEGQNVTLSCEQNLNHDAMYWYRQDPGQGLRLIYYSQIVNDFQKGDIAEGYSVSREKKESFPLTVTSAQKNPTAFYLCASRITGVEETQYFGPGTRLLVL.

The chain has TRBV7-2 and TRBJ1-2; D is ambiguous. There are 17 residues in the CDR3. In germline, CDR1 is SGHTA, CDR2 FQGNSA. The V and J ends lost 5 bases and 0 bases respectively, with 19 bases between them. This CDR3 reads CASSRPRVGRPNYGYTF. CDR3 DNA sequence: TGTGCCAGCAGCCGCCCCCGGGTCGGCCGTCCTAACTATGGCTACACCTTC.

This clone was seen a handful of times. The chain joins TRBV9 to TRBJ2-7; 7 nucleotides agree with TRBD2. CDR1 is SGDLS and CDR2 is YYNGEE in the germline V gene. CDR3 length: 16 amino acids. Trimming took 1 base from V and 5 from J; bases not matched to a gene: 12. The CDR3 sequence: CASSVRSGTNPNEQYF. The DNA for the CDR3 is TGTGCCAGCAGCGTAAGGTCAGGGACTAACCCTAACGAGCAGTACTTC.

The chain is built from TRBV19 and TRBJ1-4; tentatively, D is TRBD1 (6 bases). The CDR3 covers 14 residues. CDR1 LNHDA and CDR2 SQIVND come from the germline V gene (reference sequence). Trimming removed 6 bases at V and 0 bases at J, with 8 bases between. CDR3 amino acids: CASRGGATNEKLFF. DNA for the CDR3: TGTGCCAGTAGAGGGGGGGCAACTAATGAAAAACTGTTTTTT.

The chain is built from TRBV9 and TRBJ2-1, with 7 bases matching TRBD2. Germline CDR1 is SGDLS and CDR2 is YYNGEE. V lost 6 bases, J lost 4 bases, and 7 bases stayed unmatched. This CDR3 has 14 amino acids. CDR3 coding DNA: TGTGCCAGCAATCGACTAGCCGGTTACAATGAGCAGTTCTTC. This encodes CASNRLAGYNEQFF.

This chain joins TRBV19 and TRBJ1-5; D ambiguous. This CDR3 is built from 15 residues. Trimming took off 3 bases at V and 3 bases at J, with 12 bases between the two ends. Germline assignment: CDR1 LNHDA and CDR2 SQIVND (reference sequence). This CDR3 is CASSMPGFHNQPQHF. CDR3 in DNA: TGTGCCAGTAGTATGCCGGGATTCCACAATCAGCCCCAGCATTTT.

The rearrangement joins TRBV7-9 to TRBJ2-2; TRBD1 matches 9 bases. Germline V gene data show CDR1 as SEHNR and CDR2 as FQNEAQ (reference sequence). The CDR3 consists of 16 residues. V was pared by 8 bases and J by 0 bases, with 7 bases of the junction left unmatched. The CDR3 spells CASRAGTGTNTGELFF. The CDR3 nucleotides are TGTGCCAGCCGAGCCGGGACAGGGACGAACACCGGGGAGCTGTTTTTT.

This chain connects TRBV30 to TRBJ2-7, with D tentatively TRBD1 (6 bases). V was shortened by 5 bases and J by 3 bases, with 20 bases between the two germline ends. Germline CDR1 is GTSNPN and CDR2 is SVGIG (reference sequence). The CDR3 is made up of 15 amino acids. CDR3 nucleotide sequence: TGTGCCTGGGATGGGGACACCTCGAGACTCTACGAGCAGTACTTC. Translation gives CAWDGDTSRLYEQYF.

Here the CDR3 DNA reads TGTGCCAGCAGCGAAACAGCCACTAATGAAAAACTGTTTTTT. Its protein is CASSETATNEKLFF. V gene TRBV11-3 combines with J gene TRBJ1-4, with no clear D. The CDR3 is made up of 14 amino acids. Trimming removed 5 bases from V and 2 bases from J, with 9 bases in between. Germline V CDR1 and CDR2: SGHNT, YENEEA.

The chain recombines TRBV11-2 with TRBJ2-2; D is possibly TRBD1 (6 bases). This CDR3 has 13 amino acids. Trimming removed 5 bases from V and 5 bases from J, with 9 bases in between. The germline CDR1 and CDR2 sequences are SGHAT and FQNNGV. The CDR3 DNA sequence: TGTGCCAGCAGCGGGACACTTACCGGGGAGCTGTTTTTT. It specifies CASSGTLTGELFF.

V and J are TRBV5-4 and TRBJ2-7; D not certain. The CDR3 is 12 amino acids. Germline-derived CDR1 and CDR2 are SGHNT and YYREEE (reference sequence). The V end lost 10 bases, the J end lost 0 bases, and 11 bases lay between the germline ends. The CDR3 DNA is TGTGCCTACGAGGAGAGCTCCTACGAGCAGTACTTC. Translated, it gives CAYEESSYEQYF.

This clone was detected only once. This chain links TRBV5-8 with TRBJ2-7, with D perhaps TRBD1 (5 bases). This CDR3 is 11 amino acids long. Germline V gene lookup returns CDR1 SGHTS and CDR2 YDEGEE. V gave up 5 bases and J gave up 3 bases, with 6 bases separating them. Written as DNA, the CDR3 is TGTGCCAGCAGTACAGGCTACGAGCAGTACTTC. It specifies CASSTGYEQYF. The full variable domain, its missing parts supplied by reference TRBV5-8 and TRBJ2-7, is EAGVTQSPTHLIKTRGQQATLRCSPISGHTSVYWYQQALGLGLQFLLWYDEGEERNRGNFPPRFSGRQFPNYSSELNVNALELEDSALYLCASSTGYEQYFGPGTRLTVT.

The chain is built from TRBV19 and TRBJ2-7; D not certain. Germline assignment: CDR1 LNHDA and CDR2 SQIVND (reference sequence). CDR3 length equals 14 residues. Trimming took off 5 bases at V and 0 bases at J, with 11 bases between the two ends. The CDR3 DNA follows: TGTGCCAGTAGTTGGCAGAGGAGCTCCTACGAGCAGTACTTC. This gives the protein CASSWQRSSYEQYF.

This chain connects TRBV5-1 to TRBJ2-5; D may be TRBD1 (6 bases). The CDR3 covers 14 residues. Trimming pared 2 bases from V and 4 bases from J, leaving 12 bases between. The germline CDR1 and CDR2 sequences are SGHRS and YFSETQ. The DNA of the CDR3 is TGCGCCAGCAGCTTAACAGGGATGGGAGAGACCCAGTACTTC. It is translated as CASSLTGMGETQYF.

This sequence joins TRBV28 and TRBJ2-7; TRBD1 agrees at 7 bases. This CDR3 contains 14 residues. From germline, CDR1 is MDHEN and CDR2 SYDVKM. J was trimmed by 9 bases and V by 2 bases; bases with no gene match: 10. The CDR3 here is CASSLPTGIELQYF. CDR3 DNA: TGTGCCAGCAGTTTACCGACAGGGATTGAGCTGCAGTACTTC. The complete variable domain, with remaining parts taken from reference TRBV28 and TRBJ2-7, reads DVKVTQSSRYLVKRTGEKVFLECVQDMDHENMFWYRQDPGLGLRLIYFSYDVKMKEKGDIPEGYSVSREKKERFSLILESASTNQTSMYLCASSLPTGIELQYFGPGTRLTVT.

The chain recombines TRBV5-6 with TRBJ1-2; perhaps TRBD1 as D (5 bases). Germline V gene sequence: CDR1 SGHDT, CDR2 YYEEEE. The V end was cut by 4 bases, the J end by 4 bases, with 11 bases between. CDR3 size: 13 residues. For the CDR3, the DNA is TGTGCCAGCAGCCCGACCAGGGCCTATGGCTACACCTTC. Residues: CASSPTRAYGYTF.